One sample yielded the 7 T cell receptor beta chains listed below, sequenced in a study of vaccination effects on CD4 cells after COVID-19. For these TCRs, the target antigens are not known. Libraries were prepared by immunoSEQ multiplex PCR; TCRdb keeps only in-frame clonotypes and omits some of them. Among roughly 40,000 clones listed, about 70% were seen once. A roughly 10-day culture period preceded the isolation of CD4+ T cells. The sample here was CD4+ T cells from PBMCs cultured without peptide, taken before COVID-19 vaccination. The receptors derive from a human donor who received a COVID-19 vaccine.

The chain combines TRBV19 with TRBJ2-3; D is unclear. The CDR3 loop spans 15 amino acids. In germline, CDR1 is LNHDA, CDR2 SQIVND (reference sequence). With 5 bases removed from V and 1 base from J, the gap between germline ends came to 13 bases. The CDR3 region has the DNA TGTGCCAGTAGTGTCGGACCCACCCGCACAGATACGCAGTATTTT. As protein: CASSVGPTRTDTQYF.

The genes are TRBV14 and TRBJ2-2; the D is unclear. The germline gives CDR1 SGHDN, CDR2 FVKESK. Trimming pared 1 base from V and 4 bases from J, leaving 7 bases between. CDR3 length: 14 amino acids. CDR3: CASSQARATGELFF. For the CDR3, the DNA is TGTGCCAGCAGCCAAGCACGGGCCACCGGGGAGCTGTTTTTT.

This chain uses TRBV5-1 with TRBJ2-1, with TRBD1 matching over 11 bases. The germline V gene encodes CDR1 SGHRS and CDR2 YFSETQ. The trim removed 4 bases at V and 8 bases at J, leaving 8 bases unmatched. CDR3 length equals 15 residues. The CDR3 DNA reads TGCGCCAGCAGCGTCGGACAGGGGGCAGGGGATGAGCAGTTCTTC. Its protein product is CASSVGQGAGDEQFF.

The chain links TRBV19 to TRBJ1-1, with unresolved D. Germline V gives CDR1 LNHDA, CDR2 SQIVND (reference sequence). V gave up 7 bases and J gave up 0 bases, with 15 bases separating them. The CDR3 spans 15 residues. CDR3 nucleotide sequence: TGTGCCAGTACCAACCAAGTCGGATTGAACACTGAAGCTTTCTTT. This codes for CASTNQVGLNTEAFF.

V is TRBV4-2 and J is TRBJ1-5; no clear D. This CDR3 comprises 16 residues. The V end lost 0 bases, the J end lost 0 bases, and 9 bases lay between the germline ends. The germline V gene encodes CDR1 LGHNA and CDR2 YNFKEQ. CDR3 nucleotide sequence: TGTGCCAGCAGCCAAGAGTGGACGGATAGCAATCAGCCCCAGCATTTT. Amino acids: CASSQEWTDSNQPQHF.

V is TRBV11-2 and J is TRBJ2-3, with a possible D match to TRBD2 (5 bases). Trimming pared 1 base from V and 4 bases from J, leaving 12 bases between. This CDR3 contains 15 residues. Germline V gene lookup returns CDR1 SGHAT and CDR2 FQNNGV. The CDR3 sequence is CASSLASQRADTQYF. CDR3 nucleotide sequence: TGTGCCAGCAGCTTAGCTTCCCAGAGGGCAGATACGCAGTATTTT.

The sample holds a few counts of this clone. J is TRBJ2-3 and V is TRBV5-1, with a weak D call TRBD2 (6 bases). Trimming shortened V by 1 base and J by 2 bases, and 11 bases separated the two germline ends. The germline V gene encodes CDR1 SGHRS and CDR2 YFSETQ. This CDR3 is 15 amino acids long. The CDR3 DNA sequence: TGCGCCAGCAGCTTGAAAGCGGGCTACACAGATACGCAGTATTTT. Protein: CASSLKAGYTDTQYF.